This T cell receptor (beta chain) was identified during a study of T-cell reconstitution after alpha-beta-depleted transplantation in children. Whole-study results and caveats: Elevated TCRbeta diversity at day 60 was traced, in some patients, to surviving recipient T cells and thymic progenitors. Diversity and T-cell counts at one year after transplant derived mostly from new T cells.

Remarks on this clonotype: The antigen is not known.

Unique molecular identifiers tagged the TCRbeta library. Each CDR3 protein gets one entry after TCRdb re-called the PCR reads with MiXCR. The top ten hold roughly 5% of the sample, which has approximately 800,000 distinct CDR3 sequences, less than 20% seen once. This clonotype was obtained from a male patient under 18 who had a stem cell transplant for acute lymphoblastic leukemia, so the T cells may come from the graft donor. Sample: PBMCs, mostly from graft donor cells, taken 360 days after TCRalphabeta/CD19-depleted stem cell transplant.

CDR3 DNA sequence: TGTGCCAGCAGTTTACTAGCGGGAGGTTTATTGAACGAGCAGTACTTC. It specifies CASSLLAGGLLNEQYF. The rearrangement joins TRBV27 to TRBJ2-7; 11 bases agree with TRBD2. The germline V gene encodes CDR1 MNHEY and CDR2 SMNVEV (reference sequence). The V and J ends lost 2 bases and 5 bases, in that order; junction bases with no gene match: 8. CDR3 length equals 16 residues.